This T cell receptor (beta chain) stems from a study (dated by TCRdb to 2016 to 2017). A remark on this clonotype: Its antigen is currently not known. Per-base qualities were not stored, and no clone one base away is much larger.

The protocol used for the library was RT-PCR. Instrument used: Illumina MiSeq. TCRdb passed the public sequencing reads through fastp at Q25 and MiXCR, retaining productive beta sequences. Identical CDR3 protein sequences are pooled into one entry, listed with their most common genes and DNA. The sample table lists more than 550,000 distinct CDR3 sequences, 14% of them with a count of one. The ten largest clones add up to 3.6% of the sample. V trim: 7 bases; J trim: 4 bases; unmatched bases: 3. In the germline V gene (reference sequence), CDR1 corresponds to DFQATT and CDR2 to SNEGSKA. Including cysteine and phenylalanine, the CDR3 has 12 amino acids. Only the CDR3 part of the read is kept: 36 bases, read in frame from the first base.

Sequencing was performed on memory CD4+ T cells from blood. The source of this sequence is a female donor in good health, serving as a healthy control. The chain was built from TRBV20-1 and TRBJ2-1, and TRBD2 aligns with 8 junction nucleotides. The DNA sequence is TGCAGTGGCGGGAGGAAGTACAATGAGCAGTTCTTC. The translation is CSGGRKYNEQFF.